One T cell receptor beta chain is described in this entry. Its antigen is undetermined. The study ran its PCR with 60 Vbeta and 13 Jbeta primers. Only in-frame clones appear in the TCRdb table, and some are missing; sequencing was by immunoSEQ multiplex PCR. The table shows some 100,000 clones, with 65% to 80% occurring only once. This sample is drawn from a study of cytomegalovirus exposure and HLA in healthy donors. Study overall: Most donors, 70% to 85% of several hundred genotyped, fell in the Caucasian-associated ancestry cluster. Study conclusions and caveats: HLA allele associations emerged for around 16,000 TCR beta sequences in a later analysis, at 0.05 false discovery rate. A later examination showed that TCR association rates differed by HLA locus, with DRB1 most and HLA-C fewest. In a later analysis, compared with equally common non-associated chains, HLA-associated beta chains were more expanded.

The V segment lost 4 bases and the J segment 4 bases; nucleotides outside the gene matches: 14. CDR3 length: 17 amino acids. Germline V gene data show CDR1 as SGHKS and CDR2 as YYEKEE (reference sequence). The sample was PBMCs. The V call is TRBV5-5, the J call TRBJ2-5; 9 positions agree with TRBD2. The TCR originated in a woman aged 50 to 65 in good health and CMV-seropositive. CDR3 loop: CASSPPPAGGQRETQYF. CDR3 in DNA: TGTGCCAGCAGCCCCCCCCCTGCGGGGGGGCAGCGAGAGACCCAGTACTTC.